Listed below are T cell receptor beta chains from one sample, sequenced in a study of shared clonotypes between healthy human individuals. Assay: immunoSEQ multiplex PCR; the TCRdb copy retains only in-frame clones and omits some. The profile shows roughly 2.2 million clones, 80% to 95% of them singletons. The material sequenced was naive CD4+ T cells from PBMCs. The receptor set was obtained from a man aged 18 to 30 in good health. Some clones in this sample may be carry-over from other donors' samples. Each CDR3 is given with its conserved first and last residue.

cdr3_length,v_call,j_call,cdr3_aa
14,TRBV19,TRBJ2-2,CASMGQGGTGELFF
15,TRBV28,TRBJ2-7,CASSFDRQNSYEQYF
15,TRBV11-2,TRBJ2-1,CASSSLGQRILQQFF
13,TRBV6-5,TRBJ2-7,CASISSRSYEQYF
15,TRBV7-6,TRBJ2-2,CASSLAGDWTGELFF
13,TRBV29-1,TRBJ2-7,CSVQGDGVDEQYF
14,TRBV9,TRBJ2-1,CASSVTPVSDEQFF
17,TRBV9,TRBJ2-5,CASSVEGGSGTQETQYF
13,TRBV7-3,TRBJ1-3,CASSRTGGNTIYF
15,TRBV25-1,TRBJ2-1,CASSEWQGSYNEQFF
13,TRBV30,TRBJ1-3,CAWTLSGPNTIYF
14,TRBV7-3,TRBJ2-7,CATSPGTGGYEQYF
17,TRBV7-2,TRBJ2-2,CASSLVVLAGHTGELFF
20,TRBV5-1,TRBJ1-1,CASSLGWGQGAAGMNTEAFF
15,TRBV5-6,TRBJ2-2,CASSFQGVNTGELFF
14,TRBV25-1,TRBJ1-3,CASTTGWGENTIYF
15,TRBV9,TRBJ1-5,CASSSRGNSNQPQHF
15,TRBV30,TRBJ2-3,CAWSPASWYTDTQYF
18,TRBV23-1,TRBJ2-1,CASSQSRTSGGLYNEQFF
18,TRBV19,TRBJ2-3,CASSTGTGSLYGTDTQYF
13,TRBV29-1,TRBJ1-1,CSVEGTLNTEAFF
11,TRBV11-1,TRBJ2-5,CASSSRETQYF
18,TRBV11-2,TRBJ2-2,CASSLFPLRGGGTGELFF
15,TRBV27,TRBJ1-5,CASSLAVNSNQPQHF
15,TRBV4-2,TRBJ2-4,CASSQDLTGKNIQYF
17,TRBV5-4,TRBJ2-3,CASSLETSGKGADTQYF
15,TRBV6-5,TRBJ2-7,CASSYSGGTTYEQYF
14,TRBV28,TRBJ1-2,CASSSLKGHYGYTF
13,TRBV29-1,TRBJ2-1,CSVGGRARNEQFF
15,TRBV5-1,TRBJ1-5,CASSLGGRGEEPQHF
17,TRBV4-2,TRBJ2-6,CASSQGNILSGANVLTF
13,TRBV6-4,TRBJ1-5,CASSLRDSGPQHF
14,TRBV28,TRBJ2-4,CASSLRTRTNIQYF
17,TRBV6-4,TRBJ2-6,CASKTGTGGDGANVLTF
17,TRBV19,TRBJ2-6,CASSIDLLTVGANVLTF
20,TRBV29-1,TRBJ2-1,CSVEGYSEQGATVSYNEQFF
16,TRBV28,TRBJ1-3,CASSLVGGGDRNTIYF
13,TRBV10-2,TRBJ1-1,CASTAGGYTEAFF
15,TRBV9,TRBJ2-3,CASSVVSISTDTQYF
17,TRBV4-1,TRBJ1-3,CASSQQSGTGLGDTIYF
13,TRBV6-5,TRBJ1-1,CASSRNRGSEAFF
14,TRBV9,TRBJ2-1,CASSVASGYNEQFF
14,TRBV6-1,TRBJ2-1,CASSDGSSYNEQFF
18,TRBV5-3,TRBJ2-7,CARSLAGSGTENSYEQYF
13,TRBV29-1,TRBJ2-5,CSVERGPGETQYF
14,TRBV6-6,TRBJ1-1,CASSYGGLNTEAFF
14,TRBV7-8,TRBJ2-7,CASSARTGENEQYF